The table lists the clone carrying this T cell receptor (beta chain) with a few counts. The antigen is unknown. The source of the sample is a study of identical twins. Broader study findings: Twins' surplus sharing was weaker for beta out-of-frame sequences. Recombination models fit unrelated individuals' TCR alpha sharing but underestimated twins'. The study drew conclusions from cross-sectional statistical analysis, not from following the same donors.

Template switching added a universal primer site, and cDNA bore unique molecular identifiers. TCRdb independently ran MiXCR on the 5' RACE reads; one entry per CDR3 protein. Of some 660,000 distinct CDR3 sequences in the sample, 8.6% were seen once. This sample was also put to use in a study of yellow fever vaccine responses in identical twins.

Sequenced input: PBMCs. This sequence originates from a woman aged 18-29 years in good health.

Here the CDR3 DNA reads TGTGCCAGCAGTTTCGGGGGCCTCAAGCTTAAAAGCTATGGCTACACCTTC. Its translation is CASSFGGLKLKSYGYTF. The genes are TRBV12-3 or TRBV12-4 and TRBJ1-2, with D possibly TRBD1 on 6 matching bases. Trimming removed 3 bases from V and 4 bases from J, with 21 bases in between. This CDR3 spans 17 amino acids.